Following are 30 T cell receptor beta chains from one sample sequenced in a study of shared clonotypes between healthy human individuals. Clones were sequenced by immunoSEQ multiplex PCR, and TCRdb holds only the in-frame ones, with some missing. The sample contains roughly 2.2 million clones, 93% of which appear only once. Material: naive CD4+ T cells from PBMCs. Subset meaning: CD45RA+ positively selected. These receptors came from a man between 18 and 29 years old in good health. Some clones in this sample may be carry-over from other donors' samples.

This sequence joins TRBV18 and TRBJ1-1, with TRBD1 matching 7 bases. CDR1 and CDR2 from the germline V gene are KGHSH and LQKENI. The CDR3 is 14 residues long. Losses at the gene ends were 3 bases for V and 5 bases for J; bases not matched to a gene: 6. The CDR3 here is CASSPTGETTEAFF. CDR3 bases: TGTGCCAGCTCACCCACAGGGGAAACGACTGAAGCTTTCTTT.

The genes are TRBV5-1 and TRBJ1-1; possibly TRBD1 for D (6 bases). V was cut by 4 bases and J by 3 bases, with 16 bases left in between. Per the germline V gene, CDR1 is SGHRS and CDR2 is YFSETQ. CDR3 size: 15 residues. Here the CDR3 reads CASSIGGGPDTEAFF. The CDR3 nucleotides are TGCGCCAGCAGCATCGGTGGGGGGCCGGACACTGAAGCTTTCTTT.

This clone was detected once. The sample holds other DNA sequences that translate to the same CDR3. CDR3 coding DNA: TGTGCCAGCAGCTACCACAATGAGCAGTTCTTC. Residues: CASSYHNEQFF. V and J are TRBV7-2 and TRBJ2-1; D not resolved. Trimming removed 4 bases at V and 5 bases at J, with 3 bases between. The CDR3 spans 11 residues. Germline CDR1 is SGHTA and CDR2 is FQGNSA.

This clone was recorded only once. This chain links TRBV6-6 with TRBJ1-4; D unresolved. V was shortened by 0 bases and J by 6 bases, with 11 bases between the two germline ends. This CDR3 is built from 15 residues. CDR1 and CDR2 (germline): MNHNY, SVGAGI (reference sequence). CDR3 in amino acids: CASSYSTGFDEKLFF. DNA for the CDR3: TGTGCCAGCAGTTACTCGACGGGGTTCGATGAAAAACTGTTTTTT.

V usage is TRBV30 and J usage is TRBJ2-2, with D uncertain. The CDR3 runs to 13 residues. V lost 2 bases to trimming and J lost 3 bases, with 7 bases between them. CDR1 is GTSNPN, CDR2 SVGIG, per germline (reference sequence). The DNA of the CDR3 is TGTGCCTGGAGTTCCGATTACACCGGGGAGCTGTTTTTT. Its translation: CAWSSDYTGELFF.

To note about this clone: The same CDR3 is also encoded by other DNA sequences in this sample. The genes are TRBV18 and TRBJ1-1; D perhaps matches TRBD1 (5 bases). The CDR3 totals 13 residues. CDR1 and CDR2 from the germline V gene are KGHSH and LQKENI. Trimming stripped 6 bases from V and 1 base from J, with 9 bases between. Here the CDR3 reads CASSPGANTEAFF. The CDR3 DNA reads TGTGCCAGCTCCCCCGGGGCGAACACTGAAGCTTTCTTT.

The rearrangement joins TRBV28 to TRBJ1-3; D is perhaps TRBD1 (6 bases). V lost 2 bases and J lost 3, with 14 bases in between. CDR1 is MDHEN, CDR2 SYDVKM, per germline. There are 16 residues in the CDR3. CDR3 DNA sequence: TGTGCCAGCAGTTTAAGGCAGGGGCGGTTTGGAAACACCATATATTTT. The encoded protein is CASSLRQGRFGNTIYF.

The chain links TRBV28 to TRBJ1-2, with 8 positions matching TRBD1. CDR3 size: 14 residues. J gave up 5 bases and V 5 bases, and 7 bases lay outside the gene matches. In germline, CDR1 is MDHEN, CDR2 SYDVKM. CDR3 DNA: TGTGCCAGCAGTCCGAACAGGGGGGGGTATGGCTACACCTTC. Its translation: CASSPNRGGYGYTF.

This chain links TRBV2 with TRBJ2-3; perhaps TRBD2 as D (6 bases). The CDR3 contains 15 residues. V lost 3 bases and J lost 3, with 13 bases in between. Germline V gene sequence: CDR1 SNHLY, CDR2 FYNNEI. CDR3 nucleotide sequence: TGTGCCAGCAGTGATGTGGGAGGTAGGACAGATACGCAGTATTTT. This encodes CASSDVGGRTDTQYF.

The V gene is TRBV5-1, the J gene TRBJ2-3; no clear D gene. V was cut by 5 bases and J by 1 base, with 14 bases left in between. Germline V gene lookup returns CDR1 SGHRS and CDR2 YFSETQ. The CDR3 spans 15 residues. The CDR3 region is CASRVAAPGTDTQYF. The CDR3 DNA reads as TGCGCCAGCAGGGTGGCGGCCCCTGGCACAGATACGCAGTATTTT. The full variable domain, its missing parts supplied by reference TRBV5-1 and TRBJ2-3, is KAGVTQTPRYLIKTRGQQVTLSCSPISGHRSVSWYQQTPGQGLQFLFEYFSETQRNKGNFPGRFSGRQFSNSRSEMNVSTLELGDSALYLCASRVAAPGTDTQYFGPGTRLTVL.

The chain carries TRBV2 and TRBJ2-7; TRBD2 matches at 7 bases. The germline CDR1 and CDR2 sequences are SNHLY and FYNNEI. The CDR3 loop spans 15 amino acids. V lost 9 bases to trimming and J lost 6 bases; unmatched junction nucleotides: 17. The CDR3 spells CASGGGLFFPFEQYF. Here the CDR3 DNA reads TGTGCCAGTGGGGGGGGACTCTTCTTCCCCTTCGAGCAGTACTTC.

To note about this clone: At the DNA level, this CDR3 is encoded by other sequences in the same sample as well. The chain combines TRBV18 with TRBJ2-1; D is ambiguous. The CDR3 is made up of 15 amino acids. CDR1 and CDR2 (germline): KGHSH, LQKENI. V was shortened by 3 bases and J by 0 bases, with 9 bases between the two germline ends. The CDR3 coding sequence is TGTGCCAGCTCACCGTCGGTTAGCTCCTACAATGAGCAGTTCTTC. It yields the protein CASSPSVSSYNEQFF.

As for this clone: Other DNA sequences within the sample encode an identical CDR3. The chain combines TRBV30 with TRBJ1-1; possible D gene TRBD1, 5 bases. The germline V gene has CDR1 GTSNPN and CDR2 SVGIG (reference sequence). The CDR3 has 13 residues. The V end lost 5 bases, the J end lost 0 bases, and 10 bases lay between the germline ends. This chain's CDR3 is CAWLGQLNTEAFF. The CDR3 nucleotides read TGTGCCTGGTTGGGGCAACTGAACACTGAAGCTTTCTTT.

This clone was recorded only once. CDR3 loop: CASSPGQGRGATNEKLFF. The CDR3 DNA reads TGTGCCAGCAGTCCGGGACAGGGGAGAGGTGCAACTAATGAAAAACTGTTTTTT. The rearrangement uses TRBV28 and TRBJ1-4, with 10 bases that match TRBD1. J lost 0 bases, V lost 5 bases, and 9 bases had no gene match. The V gene's germline CDR1 is MDHEN and CDR2 SYDVKM. The CDR3 sequence is 18 residues long.

Details on this clone: One end of the junction varies from germline; a read error may be responsible. This rearrangement joins TRBV29-1 to TRBJ2-7, with 7 nucleotides matching TRBD1. CDR1 and CDR2 from the germline V gene are SQVTM and ANQGSEA. The CDR3 runs to 12 residues. In DNA form, the CDR3 reads TGTACAGGGGCAGGGGCCATCTACGAGCAGTACTTC. Translation gives CTGAGAIYEQYF.

The chain is built from TRBV2 and TRBJ1-1; D gene uncertain. The CDR3 covers 15 residues. V lost 0 bases to trimming and J lost 6 bases, with 14 bases between them. Germline CDR1 is SNHLY and CDR2 is FYNNEI. CDR3 DNA: TGTGCCAGCAGTGAAGCGACTATTACAATGGCTGAAGCTTTCTTT. Its protein product is CASSEATITMAEAFF.

With regard to this clone: Other DNA variants within this sample encode the same CDR3. The chain has TRBV28 and TRBJ2-5; TRBD2 might be the D (5 bases). The CDR3 is 14 amino acids. CDR1 is MDHEN and CDR2 is SYDVKM in the germline V gene. The V end lost 1 base, the J end lost 2 bases, and 8 bases lay between the germline ends. The CDR3 spells CASSLSPGQETQYF. Written as DNA, the CDR3 is TGTGCCAGCAGTTTATCGCCGGGGCAAGAGACCCAGTACTTC.

The rearrangement joins TRBV5-1 to TRBJ2-7; the D call may be TRBD1 or TRBD2 (5 bases each). The V gene's germline CDR1 is SGHRS and CDR2 YFSETQ. This CDR3 contains 15 residues. Trimming stripped 0 bases from V and 2 bases from J, with 12 bases between. The chain's CDR3 is CASSLGLGTTYEQYF. DNA of the CDR3: TGCGCCAGCAGCTTGGGTCTGGGGACCACCTACGAGCAGTACTTC.

The chain carries TRBV28 and TRBJ2-4; D might be TRBD1 (5 bases). Germline V gene data show CDR1 as MDHEN and CDR2 as SYDVKM. The CDR3 has 13 residues. The ends were cut back, 8 bases at V and 6 bases at J, with 14 bases in the middle. The CDR3 sequence is CASGPTTGNIQYF. The CDR3 DNA reads as TGTGCCAGCGGGCCCACTACAGGAAACATTCAGTACTTC.

The CDR3 loop reads CASSYQSGITEAFF. CDR3 in DNA: TGCGCCAGCAGCTATCAGTCAGGCATTACTGAAGCTTTCTTT. J is TRBJ1-1 and V is TRBV4-3; D is unclear. Germline V gene sequence: CDR1 LGHNA, CDR2 YSLEER. V lost 5 bases and J 5 bases, leaving 15 bases between the germline ends. The CDR3 runs 14 residues.

V gene TRBV6-1 combines with J gene TRBJ2-1, with TRBD2 identical over 12 bases. J gave up 2 bases and V 3 bases, and 2 bases lay outside the gene matches. The V gene's germline CDR1 is MNHNS and CDR2 SASEGT. The CDR3 spans 16 residues. CDR3: CASSDRLAGAYNEQFF. The CDR3 DNA follows: TGTGCCAGCAGTGACAGACTAGCGGGAGCCTACAATGAGCAGTTCTTC.

This chain connects TRBV19 to TRBJ1-1; D gene uncertain. Trimming shortened V by 5 bases and J by 0 bases, and 10 bases separated the two germline ends. This CDR3 has 14 residues. Germline assignment: CDR1 LNHDA and CDR2 SQIVND (reference sequence). The CDR3 nucleotides read TGTGCCAGTAGTCACCGGGCCGTGAACACTGAAGCTTTCTTT. This gives the protein CASSHRAVNTEAFF.

This chain joins TRBV10-1 and TRBJ2-1, with 8 positions matching TRBD2. Germline V gives CDR1 WNHNN, CDR2 SYGVQD (reference sequence). The CDR3 is 16 amino acids. Unmatched junction bases numbered 7, after V lost 0 bases and J lost 6 bases. The CDR3 nucleotides read TGCGCCAGCAGTGAGTCGGGGGGACTAGAGGGCAATGAGCAGTTCTTC. It specifies CASSESGGLEGNEQFF.

The genes are TRBV11-2 and TRBJ2-5; 11 positions agree with TRBD2. Germline V lookup: CDR1 SGHAT, CDR2 FQNNGV. The V segment lost 5 bases and the J segment 5 bases; nucleotides outside the gene matches: 10. The CDR3 has 16 residues. The CDR3 protein is CASSLPIASGRETQYF. The CDR3 nucleotides are TGTGCCAGCAGCCTCCCGATCGCTAGCGGGAGGGAGACCCAGTACTTC.

This chain links TRBV15 with TRBJ2-2; TRBD1 is a possible D gene (5 bases). The CDR3 loop spans 15 amino acids. V lost 1 base, J lost 5 bases, and 11 bases lay in between. Per the germline V gene, CDR1 is LNHNV and CDR2 is YYDKDF (reference sequence). The CDR3 protein is CATSRVGQGTGELFF. CDR3 nucleotide sequence: TGTGCCACCAGCAGAGTTGGGCAGGGTACCGGGGAGCTGTTTTTT.

The rearrangement joins TRBV28 to TRBJ2-5; D gene unclear. V lost 4 bases, J lost 1 base, and 13 bases lay in between. The CDR3 is 15 residues long. From germline, CDR1 is MDHEN and CDR2 SYDVKM. CDR3 in amino acids: CASSSYGQLQETQYF. Written as DNA, the CDR3 is TGTGCCAGCAGTTCTTACGGTCAGCTCCAAGAGACCCAGTACTTC. Drawing the rest from reference TRBV28 and TRBJ2-5, the complete variable domain is DVKVTQSSRYLVKRTGEKVFLECVQDMDHENMFWYRQDPGLGLRLIYFSYDVKMKEKGDIPEGYSVSREKKERFSLILESASTNQTSMYLCASSSYGQLQETQYFGPGTRLLVL.

A single count supports this clone. This sequence joins TRBV7-9 and TRBJ2-5; D is unclear. The DNA end lines up better with TRBJ2-7; the J call may be wrong. The CDR3 length is 18 residues. Per germline, CDR1 SEHNR and CDR2 FQNEAQ (reference sequence). As DNA, the CDR3 is TGTGCCAGCAGCTTAGACGGCTTCGCGGACGGATTTCCCTACGAGCAGTACTTC. This encodes CASSLDGFADGFPYEQYF.

The table lists this clone with a count of one. Other DNA sequences in the sample encode the same CDR3. CDR3 sequence (DNA): TGCGCCAGCAGCTTGGCCCCAGGACAAGAGACCCAGTACTTC. This translates into CASSLAPGQETQYF. The J gene is TRBJ2-5, the V gene TRBV5-1, with no clear D. Deletions cut 0 bases from V and 2 bases from J, with 8 bases between. Looked up from germline, CDR1 is SGHRS and CDR2 is YFSETQ. The CDR3 covers 14 residues.

This chain connects TRBV7-2 to TRBJ2-3; TRBD1 might be the D (6 bases). Germline lookup yields CDR1 SGHTA and CDR2 FQGNSA. There are 16 residues in the CDR3. The V and J ends lost 5 bases and 6 bases respectively, with 21 bases between them. The chain's CDR3 is CASSLLGTSLLDTQYF. The CDR3 nucleotides read TGTGCCAGCAGCCTCTTAGGGACATCGTTGTTGGATACGCAGTATTTT.

The chain carries TRBV27 and TRBJ2-2; D uncertain. CDR1 and CDR2 from the germline V gene are MNHEY and SMNVEV (reference sequence). V was clipped by 4 bases and J by 0 bases, with 15 bases between them. The CDR3 loop spans 17 amino acids. CDR3 coding DNA: TGTGCCAGCAGTTCCCTAGGGATTGCGGCGAACACCGGGGAGCTGTTTTTT. This codes for CASSSLGIAANTGELFF.